These T cell receptor beta chains were read from a single sample in a study of T cells in Graves' hyperthyroidism and ophthalmopathy. TCRdb analysed the multiplex PCR reads with MiXCR anew, one entry per CDR3 protein. The sample comprises about 350,000 distinct CDR3 sequences, over 15% of which are singletons, and roughly a sixth rests with the top ten. Sequencing input: blood. Receptors originate from a middle-aged woman with Graves' ophthalmopathy. Each CDR3 is given with its conserved first and last residue. Each record gives: CDR3 length, clone size, V gene, D gene, J gene, CDR3 DNA, CDR3 protein. A D gene is named only where the DNA matches it firmly. A row's size may be missing; if present it is once, few, many or a size class.

16	NA	TRBV28	TRBD1	TRBJ2-7	TGTGCCAGCAGTTTAGGTACAGGGGGCTTATCCTACGAGCAGTACTTC	CASSLGTGGLSYEQYF
15	many	TRBV6-1	TRBD2	TRBJ2-2	TGTGCCAGCAATGAAGGAGCGGGAGGGACCGGGGAGCTGTTTTTT	CASNEGAGGTGELFF
15	NA	TRBV7-2	NA	TRBJ1-5	TGTGCCAGCAGCTTAGCGGTCAGGGAGAATCAGCCCCAGCCTTTT	CASSLAVRENQPQPF
14	NA	TRBV29-1	NA	TRBJ1-1	TGCAGCGTTGCCCGGAGTTCAATGAACACTGAAGCTTTCTTT	CSVARSSMNTEAFF
13	many	TRBV11-2	NA	TRBJ2-5	TGTGCCAGCAGCTTTTCTCCACAAGAGACCCAGTACTTC	CASSFSPQETQYF
14	few	TRBV12-3/TRBV12-4	TRBD1	TRBJ1-2	TGTGCCAGCAGTACCGGGACAGGGTCGAGAGGCTACACCTTC	CASSTGTGSRGYTF
17	many	TRBV12-3/TRBV12-4	NA	TRBJ2-7	TGTGCCAGCAGTTTACCGCGGAACACCCCATTTGATTACGAGCAGTACTTC	CASSLPRNTPFDYEQYF
16	NA	TRBV11-1	TRBD2	TRBJ2-7	TGTGCCAGCAGTGCGCGTGGGGGACTAGCGACCTACGAGCAGTACTTC	CASSARGGLATYEQYF
15	many	TRBV6-2/TRBV6-3	TRBD2	TRBJ2-7	TGTGCCAGCAGAAAACTAGCGGGACCGTCCTACGAGCAGTACTTC	CASRKLAGPSYEQYF
15	few	TRBV6-5	NA	TRBJ2-7	TGTGCCAGCAGCTATGGGCCCCAGGGCACCGACGAGCAGTACTTC	CASSYGPQGTDEQYF
13	NA	TRBV12-3/TRBV12-4	NA	TRBJ1-1	TGTGCCAGCAGCTCTCGTCAAACAGGGGAAGCTTTCTTT	CASSSRQTGEAFF
15	many	TRBV6-1	NA	TRBJ2-5	TGTGCCAGCAGTCCGACCCGGGACTACCAAGAGACCCAGTACTTC	CASSPTRDYQETQYF
16	many	TRBV3-1	NA	TRBJ1-1	TGTGCCAGCAGCCACTTCGTCGGCAGGGGAGGGACTGAAGCTTTCTTT	CASSHFVGRGGTEAFF
10	many	TRBV20-1	NA	TRBJ2-7	TGCAGTGGGGAAGACTCGGAGCAGTACTTC	CSGEDSEQYF
13	many	TRBV13	TRBD1	TRBJ1-1	TGTGCCAGCAGCAACAGGGGGAACACTGAAGCTTTCTTT	CASSNRGNTEAFF
14	NA	TRBV20-1	NA	TRBJ1-1	TGCAGTGCCACCCCATCGGGGAGGCACACTGAAGCTTTCTTT	CSATPSGRHTEAFF
14	many	TRBV30	NA	TRBJ1-1	TGTGCCTGGAATCGGCAGACCGGGGCCACTGAAGCTTTCTTT	CAWNRQTGATEAFF
18	NA	TRBV13	NA	TRBJ2-2	TGTGCCAGCAGCACCCGGAACGGCCTCCCGGGGGACACCGGGGAGCTGTTTTTT	CASSTRNGLPGDTGELFF
14	few	TRBV2	TRBD1	TRBJ2-7	TGTGCCACCAAATTACAGGGGAGCTCCTACGAGCAGTACTTC	CATKLQGSSYEQYF
14	NA	TRBV5-1	NA	TRBJ2-5	TGCGCCAGCACCCGGGGAGGAGTTGGAGAGACCCAGTACTTC	CASTRGGVGETQYF
17	many	TRBV11-2	NA	TRBJ2-5	TGTGCCAGCAGCTTAGTATCGGGGCGCGGTATTTGGGAGACCCAGTACTTC	CASSLVSGRGIWETQYF
16	NA	TRBV6-5	TRBD1	TRBJ2-5	TGTGCCAGCAGTTCCGTGACAGGGGCGAACCAAGAGACCCAGTACTTC	CASSSVTGANQETQYF
15	many	TRBV19	TRBD1	TRBJ1-5	TGTGCCGGAACCCCGGGACAGGGTGGTAATCAGCCCCAGCATTTT	CAGTPGQGGNQPQHF
14	many	TRBV6-1	NA	TRBJ1-2	TGTGCCAGCAGTGAAGATCGGGGGGGGCTTGGCTACACCTTC	CASSEDRGGLGYTF
19	once	TRBV11-1	TRBD1	TRBJ1-5	TGTGCCAGCAGCTTAGCCTCCGGGACAGACTACTATAGCAATCAGCCCCAGCATTTT	CASSLASGTDYYSNQPQHF
14	many	TRBV6-1	TRBD1	TRBJ2-5	TGTGCCAGCGCCCGGACAGGGATCCAAGAGACCCAGTACTTC	CASARTGIQETQYF
14	many	TRBV18	TRBD2	TRBJ2-5	TGTGCCAGCTCACCCGGGACTACCAAAGAGACCCAGTACTTC	CASSPGTTKETQYF
14	many	TRBV28	TRBD1	TRBJ1-2	TGTGCCAGCAGGCGAGGACAGGATCGCTATGGCTACACCTTC	CASRRGQDRYGYTF
15	many	TRBV24-1	NA	TRBJ2-4	TGTGCCACCAGCCACGAGGCAGCAGCCAAAAACATTCAGTACTTC	CATSHEAAAKNIQYF
17	many	TRBV6-5	TRBD2	TRBJ2-7	TGTGCCAGCACCATCTTTCCGGGACTACCGAGCTCCTACGAGCAGTACTTC	CASTIFPGLPSSYEQYF
15	many	TRBV28	TRBD2	TRBJ2-2	TGTGCCAGCAGTTTAACCGGGAGGCCCACCGGGGAGCTGTTTTTT	CASSLTGRPTGELFF
14	many	TRBV5-1	NA	TRBJ1-1	TGCGCCAGCAGTCCAGGCCCGGAGAACACTGAAGCTTTCTTT	CASSPGPENTEAFF
16	many	TRBV28	TRBD2	TRBJ2-5	TGTGCCAGCAGTTTAGTGCTAGCGGGAGGACAAGAGACCCAGTACTTC	CASSLVLAGGQETQYF
15	many	TRBV7-9	NA	TRBJ2-5	TGTGCCAGCAGCAGAACGCCCACCTCCGGGGAGACCCAGTACTTC	CASSRTPTSGETQYF
15	many	TRBV3-1	NA	TRBJ2-5	TGTGCCAGCAGCCAGGAACTGGGCGGGGAGGAGACCCAGTACTTC	CASSQELGGEETQYF
15	many	TRBV7-6	NA	TRBJ2-7	TGTGCCAGCGGCTGGAAGCCAGGCCTCCCCTACGAGCAGTACTTC	CASGWKPGLPYEQYF
16	many	TRBV2	NA	TRBJ2-2	TGTGCCAGCAGTGGTCCGCGACTAGTTAGCACCGGGGAGCTGTTTTTT	CASSGPRLVSTGELFF
17	many	TRBV9	NA	TRBJ2-7	TGTGCCAGCAGCGTAGGCGAGTCGGAGGGGGCAGGATACGAGCAGTACTTC	CASSVGESEGAGYEQYF
11	many	TRBV28	NA	TRBJ2-5	TGTGCCAGCAGTGAAAAAGAGACCCAGTACTTC	CASSEKETQYF
15	many	TRBV20-1	TRBD1	TRBJ2-5	TGCAGTGCGGGATCCGGGACAGGGGTGTTGGAGACCCAGTACTTC	CSAGSGTGVLETQYF
19	many	TRBV29-1	NA	TRBJ2-7	TGCAGCGTTGCGGGCCAAGTAGGGGGAGTAAGTCGCCCCGGGGCCGAGCAGTACTTC	CSVAGQVGGVSRPGAEQYF
15	NA	TRBV7-8	NA	TRBJ1-5	TGTGCCAGCAGCTTAGAGCAGATTAGCAATCAGCCCCAGCATTTT	CASSLEQISNQPQHF
15	many	TRBV29-1	TRBD1	TRBJ2-7	TGCAGCGTTGAAGATCCGAGACAGGGAACGCCCGAGCAGTACTTC	CSVEDPRQGTPEQYF
14	many	TRBV6-1	TRBD1	TRBJ2-7	TGTGCCAGCAGTGAAAGGACAGGGATGCGCGAGCAGTACTTC	CASSERTGMREQYF